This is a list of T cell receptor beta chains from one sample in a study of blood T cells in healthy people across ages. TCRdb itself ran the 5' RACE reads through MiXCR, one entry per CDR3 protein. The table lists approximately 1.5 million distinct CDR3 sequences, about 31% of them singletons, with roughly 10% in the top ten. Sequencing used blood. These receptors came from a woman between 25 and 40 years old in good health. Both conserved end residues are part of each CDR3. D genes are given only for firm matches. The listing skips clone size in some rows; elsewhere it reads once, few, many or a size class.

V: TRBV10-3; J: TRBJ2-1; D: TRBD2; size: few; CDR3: CAIKVDRTSGRRLFF; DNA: TGTGCCATTAAGGTCGACAGGACTAGCGGGAGGAGATTGTTCTTC
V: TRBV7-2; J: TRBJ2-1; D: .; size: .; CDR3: CASSLGLMEQFF; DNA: TGTGCCAGCAGCTTAGGTCTCATGGAGCAGTTCTTC
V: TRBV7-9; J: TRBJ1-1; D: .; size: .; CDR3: CANSPVLAEAFF; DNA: TGTGCCAACAGCCCCGTGCTGGCGGAAGCTTTCTTT
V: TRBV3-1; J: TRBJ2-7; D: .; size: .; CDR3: CASSQGRRISAHHEQYF; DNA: TGTGCCAGCAGCCAAGGGAGGCGTATTTCGGCTCACCACGAGCAGTACTTC
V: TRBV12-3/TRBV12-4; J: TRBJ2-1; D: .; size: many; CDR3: CASSEDIYNEQFF; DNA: TGTGCCAGCAGTGAGGACATCTACAATGAGCAGTTCTTC
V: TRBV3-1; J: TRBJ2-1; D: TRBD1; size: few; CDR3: CASSQVHWGQGGRNNEQFF; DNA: TGTGCCAGCAGCCAAGTCCACTGGGGCCAAGGGGGCAGAAACAATGAGCAGTTCTTC
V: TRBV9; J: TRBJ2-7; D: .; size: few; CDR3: CASSVSGAVVMNEQYF; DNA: TGTGCCAGCAGCGTATCCGGGGCCGTGGTAATGAACGAGCAGTACTTC
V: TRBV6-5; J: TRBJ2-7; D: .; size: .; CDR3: CASSRYKGSYEQYF; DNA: TGTGCCAGCAGCAGGTACAAGGGGAGCTACGAGCAGTACTTC
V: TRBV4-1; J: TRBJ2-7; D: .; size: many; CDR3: CASSHPEGGEQYF; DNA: TGCGCCAGCAGCCACCCTGAGGGGGGCGAGCAGTACTTC
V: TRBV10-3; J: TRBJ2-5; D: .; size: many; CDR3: CAISESPGRETQYF; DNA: TGTGCCATCAGTGAGTCTCCCGGTAGAGAGACCCAGTACTTC
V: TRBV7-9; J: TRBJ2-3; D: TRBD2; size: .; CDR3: CASSNIGLAEYTDTQYF; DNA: TGTGCCAGCAGCAATATCGGACTAGCGGAATACACAGATACGCAGTATTTT
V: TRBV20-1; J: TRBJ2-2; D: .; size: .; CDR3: CSARPPLDPAGELFF; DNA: TGCAGTGCTAGACCCCCCCTGGACCCAGCCGGGGAGCTGTTTTTT
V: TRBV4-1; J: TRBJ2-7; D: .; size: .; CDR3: CACSQRWNYEQYF; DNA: TGCGCCTGCAGCCAACGCTGGAACTACGAGCAGTACTTC
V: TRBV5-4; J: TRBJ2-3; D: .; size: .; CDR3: CASSLGGDSTGTQYF; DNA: TGTGCCAGCAGCCTGGGGGGGGACAGCACAGGTACGCAGTATTTT
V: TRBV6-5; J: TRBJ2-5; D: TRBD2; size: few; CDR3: CASSYSYFGGDAETQYF; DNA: TGTGCCAGCAGTTACTCGTATTTTGGGGGGGATGCGGAGACCCAGTACTTC
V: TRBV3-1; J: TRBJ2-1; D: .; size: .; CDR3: CASTPGLPRTEQFF; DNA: TGTGCCAGCACCCCGGGACTGCCTAGGACTGAGCAGTTCTTC
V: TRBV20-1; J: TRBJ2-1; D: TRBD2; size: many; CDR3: CSAIPGTSGINNEQFF; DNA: TGCAGTGCTATCCCCGGGACTAGCGGAATTAATAATGAGCAGTTCTTC
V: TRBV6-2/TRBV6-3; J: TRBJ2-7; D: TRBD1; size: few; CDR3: CAARTGGGNGYEQYF; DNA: TGTGCCGCCAGGACAGGGGGCGGGAATGGCTACGAGCAGTACTTC
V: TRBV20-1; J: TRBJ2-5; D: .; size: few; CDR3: CSASPFKETQYF; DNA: TGCAGTGCTAGTCCTTTTAAAGAGACCCAGTACTTC
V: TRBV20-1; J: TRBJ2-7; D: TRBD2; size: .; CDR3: CSTRDSAAGGYEQYF; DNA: TGCAGTACTAGGGACTCCGCAGCGGGAGGCTACGAGCAGTACTTC
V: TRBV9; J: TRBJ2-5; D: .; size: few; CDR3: CASSVAPGPQETQYF; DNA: TGTGCCAGCAGCGTTGCCCCCGGGCCACAAGAGACCCAGTACTTC
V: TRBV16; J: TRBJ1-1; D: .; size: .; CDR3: CASSQSMANTEAFF; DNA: TGTGCCAGCAGCCAATCCATGGCAAACACTGAAGCTTTCTTT
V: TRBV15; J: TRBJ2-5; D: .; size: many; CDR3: CATRRGGAQYF; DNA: TGTGCCACCCGCCGGGGAGGTGCCCAGTACTTC
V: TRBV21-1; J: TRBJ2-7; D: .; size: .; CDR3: CASSKVQTGQGAYEQYF; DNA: TGTGCCAGCAGCAAAGTCCAGACGGGACAGGGAGCCTACGAGCAGTACTTC
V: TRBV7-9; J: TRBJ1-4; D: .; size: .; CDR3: CASSPIARGTNEKLFF; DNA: TGTGCCAGCAGCCCGATAGCGAGGGGCACTAATGAAAAACTGTTTTTT
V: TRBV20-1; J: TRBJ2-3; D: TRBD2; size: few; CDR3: CSATSGTSGGAPVQYF; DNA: TGCAGTGCCACCTCCGGGACTAGCGGGGGGGCCCCGGTGCAGTATTTT
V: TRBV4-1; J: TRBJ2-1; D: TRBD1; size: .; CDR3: CASSRIYGTGFNEQFF; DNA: TGCGCCAGCAGCCGGATCTACGGGACAGGGTTCAATGAGCAGTTCTTC
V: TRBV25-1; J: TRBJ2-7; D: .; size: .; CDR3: CVSSEFGAYEQYF; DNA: TGTGTCAGCAGTGAATTCGGGGCCTACGAGCAGTACTTC
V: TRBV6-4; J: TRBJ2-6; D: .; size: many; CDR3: CASRGDTGANVLTF; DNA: TGTGCCAGCAGGGGGGATACTGGGGCCAACGTCCTGACTTTC
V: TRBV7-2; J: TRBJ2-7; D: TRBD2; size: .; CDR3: CASSRRVDPAGGYEQYF; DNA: TGTGCCAGCAGCCGCAGAGTGGATCCAGCGGGGGGTTACGAGCAGTACTTC
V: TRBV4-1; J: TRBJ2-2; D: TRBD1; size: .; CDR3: CASSQVPGQYTGELFF; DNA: TGCGCCAGCAGCCAAGTCCCGGGACAGTACACCGGGGAGCTGTTTTTT
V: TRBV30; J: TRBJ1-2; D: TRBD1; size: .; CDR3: CAWWGQANYGYTF; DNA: TGTGCCTGGTGGGGACAGGCTAACTATGGCTACACCTTC
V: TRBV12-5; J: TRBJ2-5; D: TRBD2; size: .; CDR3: CASGFGTTLVETQYF; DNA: TGTGCTAGTGGTTTCGGGACTACCCTTGTAGAGACCCAGTACTTC
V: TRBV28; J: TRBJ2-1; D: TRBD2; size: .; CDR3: CASSLVVGSGRAPNEQFF; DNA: TGTGCCAGCAGTTTAGTTGTCGGAAGCGGGAGGGCTCCCAATGAGCAGTTCTTC
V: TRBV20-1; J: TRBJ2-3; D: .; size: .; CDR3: CSAGEGAGDTQYF; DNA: TGCAGTGCTGGAGAGGGAGCGGGAGATACGCAGTATTTT
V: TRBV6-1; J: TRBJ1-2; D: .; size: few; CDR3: CASTFGGFYGYTF; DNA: TGTGCCAGCACCTTCGGCGGGTTCTATGGCTACACCTTC
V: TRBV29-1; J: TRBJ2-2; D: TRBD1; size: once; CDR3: CSVRTGRIGELFF; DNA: TGCAGCGTACGGACAGGCCGCATCGGGGAGCTGTTTTTT
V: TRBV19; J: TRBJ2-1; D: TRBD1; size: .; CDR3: CASNLQGRYNEQFF; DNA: TGTGCCAGTAACCTACAGGGGAGATACAATGAGCAGTTCTTC
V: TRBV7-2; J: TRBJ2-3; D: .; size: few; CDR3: CASSQTGSPSTDTQYF; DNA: TGTGCCAGCAGCCAAACAGGGTCTCCGTCCACAGATACGCAGTATTTT
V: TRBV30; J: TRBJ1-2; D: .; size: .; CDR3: CANRQQNYGYTF; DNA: TGTGCCAACCGACAGCAGAACTATGGCTACACCTTC
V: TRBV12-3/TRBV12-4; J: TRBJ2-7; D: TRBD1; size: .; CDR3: CASSLTWDRGTYEQYF; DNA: TGTGCCAGCAGTCTCACCTGGGACAGGGGGACCTACGAGCAGTACTTC
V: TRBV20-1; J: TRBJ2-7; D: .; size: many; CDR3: CSARSGGERNEQYF; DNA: TGCAGTGCTAGATCTGGTGGGGAAAGGAACGAGCAGTACTTC
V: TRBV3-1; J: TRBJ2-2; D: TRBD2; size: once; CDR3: CASSQDGASGHTGELFF; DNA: TGTGCCAGCAGCCAAGATGGGGCTAGCGGACACACCGGGGAGCTGTTTTTT
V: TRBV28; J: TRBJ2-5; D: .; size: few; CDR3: CASSYRGVQETQYF; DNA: TGTGCCAGCAGTTATCGCGGGGTCCAAGAGACCCAGTACTTC
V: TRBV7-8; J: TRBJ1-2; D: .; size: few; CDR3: CASSSRQGQDNGYTF; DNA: TGTGCCAGCAGCTCTCGGCAGGGGCAGGATAATGGCTACACCTTC
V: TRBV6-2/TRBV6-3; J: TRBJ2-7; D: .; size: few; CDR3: CASSSLADTYEQYF; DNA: TGTGCCAGCAGTTCATTAGCGGATACCTACGAGCAGTACTTC
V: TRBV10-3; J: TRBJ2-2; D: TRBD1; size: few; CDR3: CAISTRTGGDAGELFF; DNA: TGTGCCATCAGTACCAGGACAGGGGGCGATGCCGGGGAGCTGTTTTTT
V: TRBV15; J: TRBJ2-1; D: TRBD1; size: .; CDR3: CATSRDRGSYNKQFF; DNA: TGTGCCACCAGCAGGGACAGGGGCTCCTACAATAAGCAGTTCTTC
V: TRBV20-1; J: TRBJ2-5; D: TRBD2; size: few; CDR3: CSAMGGEIQETQYF; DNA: TGCAGTGCTATGGGAGGGGAGATCCAAGAGACCCAGTACTTC
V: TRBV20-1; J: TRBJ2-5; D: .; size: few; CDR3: CSASGTVSTVRETQYF; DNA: TGCAGTGCTTCCGGGACCGTATCCACAGTTAGGGAGACCCAGTACTTC
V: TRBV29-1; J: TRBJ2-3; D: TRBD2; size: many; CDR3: CSVSRGGTQYF; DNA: TGCAGCGTCTCCCGCGGGGGTACGCAGTATTTT
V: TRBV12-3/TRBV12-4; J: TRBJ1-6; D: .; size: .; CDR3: CASSQREQSYSPLHF; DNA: TGTGCCAGCAGTCAACGGGAACAGTCCTATTCACCCCTCCACTTT
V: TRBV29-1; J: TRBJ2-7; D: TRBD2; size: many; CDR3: CSVEDPGLAGYEQYF; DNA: TGCAGCGTTGAAGACCCGGGACTAGCGGGTTACGAGCAGTACTTC
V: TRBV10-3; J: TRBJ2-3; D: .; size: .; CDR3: CAISLQTSTDTQYF; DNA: TGTGCCATCAGTTTACAGACTAGCACAGATACGCAGTATTTT
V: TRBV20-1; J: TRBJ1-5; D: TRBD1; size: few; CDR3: CSATRSGTGGWSNQPQHF; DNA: TGCAGTGCCACTAGAAGCGGGACAGGGGGTTGGAGCAATCAGCCCCAGCATTTT